These 29 T cell receptor beta chains share one sample of origin, sequenced in a study of blood T cell repertoires in COVID-19. The repertoire was sequenced with immunoSEQ multiplex PCR; TCRdb's copy has only in-frame clones and lacks some. Of a few hundred thousand clones in the sample, roughly 84% were seen once. Sequencing used peripheral blood. The receptor source for this set is a person aged 70 to 85 with COVID-19, enrolled during active disease.

The chain recombines TRBV18 with TRBJ1-1, with 7 bases matching TRBD1. The V gene end was trimmed by 6 bases and the J gene end by 5 bases; junction bases not matched to a gene: 15. The germline CDR1 and CDR2 sequences are KGHSH and LQKENI. The CDR3 contains 16 residues. The CDR3 loop is CASSPRQGAAGTEAFF. The CDR3 bases are TGTGCCAGCTCGCCCCGACAGGGCGCGGCCGGGACTGAAGCTTTCTTT.

The chain recombines TRBV5-5 with TRBJ1-3; perhaps TRBD1 as D (6 bases). CDR1 and CDR2 from the germline V gene are SGHKS and YYEKEE (reference sequence). This CDR3 region has 18 residues. V was pared by 0 bases and J by 1 base, with 17 bases between. The CDR3 DNA reads as TGTGCCAGCAGCTTGGCCGTACAGGGAGAATGGTCTGGAAACACCATATATTTT. Translation gives CASSLAVQGEWSGNTIYF.

The V gene is TRBV7-2, the J gene TRBJ1-1; D remains unclear. Germline CDR1 is SGHTA and CDR2 is FQGNSA. The CDR3 loop spans 13 amino acids. Trimming took 5 bases from V and 1 from J, leaving 8 bases between them. The CDR3 bases are TGTGCCAGCAGCACGAATAGGAACACTGAAGCTTTCTTT. Encoded protein: CASSTNRNTEAFF.

In this sample, this clone turned up once. DNA of the CDR3: TGTGCCAGCGGGGGCTCAAGCTCCTACAATGAGCAGTTCTTC. Amino acids: CASGGSSSYNEQFF. The rearrangement uses TRBV5-5 and TRBJ2-1, with a possible D match to TRBD1 (6 bases). This CDR3 contains 14 residues. Germline-derived CDR1 and CDR2 are SGHKS and YYEKEE (reference sequence). The V end was cut by 7 bases, the J end by 0 bases, with 11 bases between.

The chain employs TRBV27 and TRBJ2-1, with 8 bases lining up with TRBD2. The length of the CDR3 is 14 residues. Germline V gene sequence: CDR1 MNHEY, CDR2 SMNVEV (reference sequence). Trimming at V came to 2 bases and at J to 9 bases, leaving 6 bases not matched to a gene. CDR3 sequence (DNA): TGTGCCAGCAGTTTACTTAGCGGGGTGGGTGAGCAGTTCTTC. This encodes CASSLLSGVGEQFF.

A word on this clone: Different DNA sequences within this sample yield the same CDR3. The rearrangement joins TRBV7-9 to TRBJ1-6; 8 bases are a match to TRBD1. J gave up 8 bases and V 4 bases, and 4 bases lay outside the gene matches. Germline assignment: CDR1 SEHNR and CDR2 FQNEAQ (reference sequence). The CDR3 extends over 14 amino acids. DNA of the CDR3: TGTGCCAGCAGCTGGACAGGGTCTGATTCACCCCTCCACTTT. This codes for CASSWTGSDSPLHF.

This clone was picked up a small number of times. The chain uses TRBV4-1 and TRBJ2-2; D possibly corresponds to TRBD1 (6 bases). The CDR3 sequence is 14 residues long. Trimming pared 9 bases from V and 2 bases from J, leaving 13 bases between. Germline CDR1 and CDR2: MGHRA and YSYEKL. The CDR3 DNA sequence: TGCGCCAGTGCCGGACAGCCAAACACCGGGGAGCTGTTTTTT. Its translation: CASAGQPNTGELFF.

This chain uses TRBV2 with TRBJ1-6, with TRBD1 as a possible D gene (5 bases). This CDR3 comprises 16 residues. The V and J ends lost 6 bases and 5 bases respectively, with 17 bases between them. Germline CDR1 is SNHLY and CDR2 is FYNNEI. In DNA, the CDR3 is TGTGCCAGCAGCCCCAGGGCACAAGGCAATAATTCACCCCTCCACTTT. Its translation: CASSPRAQGNNSPLHF.

To note about this clone: At the DNA level, this CDR3 is encoded by other sequences in the same sample as well. The chain combines TRBV12-3 or TRBV12-4 with TRBJ2-7; D perhaps matches TRBD1 (6 bases). The V end was cut by 2 bases, the J end by 5 bases, with 10 bases between. This CDR3 has 13 residues. In nucleotides, the CDR3 is TGTGCCAGCAGTTTACGACAGGTAGACGAGCAGTACTTC. Translation: CASSLRQVDEQYF.

This clone was observed a few times. The same CDR3 also results from other DNA sequences found in this sample. The V and J genes are TRBV27 and TRBJ1-6, with 7 bases lining up with TRBD1. There are 14 residues in the CDR3. With V trimmed by 5 bases and J by 5 bases, 3 bases remained unmatched. Germline CDR1 reads MNHEY; CDR2 reads SMNVEV (reference sequence). CDR3 amino acids: CASSNRGNNSPLHF. CDR3 nucleotides: TGTGCCAGCAGTAACAGGGGAAATAATTCACCCCTCCACTTT.

This clone was seen once. Additional DNA sequences in this sample encode the identical CDR3. The V and J genes are TRBV4-3 and TRBJ2-3; 13 nucleotides agree with TRBD2. Per germline, CDR1 LGHNA and CDR2 YSLEER. V dropped 3 bases and J dropped 4; count of bases not matched to a gene: 4. The CDR3 sequence is 16 residues long. The CDR3: CASSQTTSGGADTQYF. The CDR3 bases are TGCGCCAGCAGCCAGACTACTAGCGGGGGGGCAGATACGCAGTATTTT.

V is TRBV12-3 or TRBV12-4 and J is TRBJ2-3; D is uncertain. The V and J ends lost 6 bases and 3 bases respectively, with 10 bases between them. The CDR3 length is 13 residues. The CDR3 DNA is TGTGCCAGCAGCTCACTACGAACAGATACGCAGTATTTT. Its translation: CASSSLRTDTQYF.

This chain uses TRBV19 with TRBJ2-6; 7 bases are shared with TRBD1. J was trimmed by 2 bases and V by 9 bases; bases with no gene match: 7. Germline CDR1 and CDR2: LNHDA and SQIVND (reference sequence). The CDR3 is 15 amino acids. The CDR3 region has the DNA TGTGCCAGCAGGCTAACAGGGGCTGGGGCCAACGTCCTGACTTTC. Its protein product is CASRLTGAGANVLTF.

In this sample, this clone turned up a few times. The chain carries TRBV6-5 and TRBJ2-7, with 8 bases that match TRBD1. The J segment lost 3 bases and the V segment lost 6 bases, leaving 7 bases of the junction unmatched. The CDR3 is 14 amino acids. Germline CDR1 and CDR2: MNHEY and SVGAGI. CDR3 nucleotides: TGTGCCAGCAGGTGGGGACAGGTCAGCTACGAGCAGTACTTC. Translated, it gives CASRWGQVSYEQYF.

The V and J genes are TRBV9 and TRBJ1-3; D is undetermined. CDR1 is SGDLS and CDR2 is YYNGEE in the germline V gene. This CDR3 region has 15 residues. V lost 0 bases and J 0 bases, leaving 7 bases between the germline ends. The CDR3 nucleotides are TGTGCCAGCAGCGTAGGAGGAGCCTCTGGAAACACCATATATTTT. As protein: CASSVGGASGNTIYF.

The rearrangement joins TRBV7-2 to TRBJ1-4; weak D call: TRBD1 (5 bases). V was shortened by 6 bases and J by 4 bases, with 15 bases between the two germline ends. The germline V gene has CDR1 SGHTA and CDR2 FQGNSA. The CDR3 consists of 15 residues. For the CDR3, the DNA is TGTGCCAGCAGTTCCGCGCGGGGGGTTAATGAAAAACTGTTTTTT. It yields the protein CASSSARGVNEKLFF.

V and J are TRBV7-3 and TRBJ1-1; 8 bases agree with TRBD1. V trimming: 0 bases; J trimming: 5 bases; junction bases outside the gene matches: 5. The CDR3 loop spans 15 amino acids. Germline V gene sequence: CDR1 SGHTA, CDR2 FQGTGA. The CDR3 DNA reads as TGTGCCAGCAGCTTAACTACACAGGGGGGGACTGAAGCTTTCTTT. Protein product: CASSLTTQGGTEAFF.

The CDR3 DNA follows: TGTGCCAGCAGAGGACTAGCGGGAAGGGTCGGGGAGCTGTTTTTT. This gives the protein CASRGLAGRVGELFF. This chain uses TRBV2 with TRBJ2-2; the match to TRBD2 covers 12 bases. The CDR3 is 15 residues long. CDR1 SNHLY and CDR2 FYNNEI come from the germline V gene. Trimming took 6 bases from V and 7 from J; bases not matched to a gene: 6.

The V call is TRBV7-9, the J call TRBJ1-3; 7 nucleotides match TRBD1. Germline-derived CDR1 and CDR2 are SEHNR and FQNEAQ (reference sequence). With 5 bases clipped from V and 2 bases from J, the junction kept 9 bases outside the gene matches. This CDR3 comprises 16 residues. CDR3 protein: CASSVTTGIPGNTIYF. For the CDR3, the DNA is TGTGCCAGCAGCGTCACGACAGGGATCCCTGGAAACACCATATATTTT.

The rearrangement joins TRBV5-1 to TRBJ1-3, with 7 positions matching TRBD1. The CDR3 covers 16 residues. Germline lookup yields CDR1 SGHRS and CDR2 YFSETQ. The ends lost 1 base at V and 4 bases at J; junction bases unmatched: 8. The CDR3 region is CASSLSETGIGNTIYF. The CDR3 DNA reads TGCGCCAGCAGCTTGTCCGAGACAGGGATCGGAAACACCATATATTTT.

The chain couples TRBV18 to TRBJ1-2; a weak D match, TRBD1 (6 bases). The CDR3 length is 16 residues. The germline gives CDR1 KGHSH, CDR2 LQKENI. V lost 4 bases and J lost 0, with 15 bases in between. The CDR3 spells CASSLFKTGSNYGYTF. The CDR3 DNA is TGTGCCAGCTCACTCTTTAAGACAGGATCTAACTATGGCTACACCTTC. Filled out from reference TRBV18 and TRBJ1-2, the complete variable domain reads NAGVMQNPRHLVRRRGQEARLRCSPMKGHSHVYWYRQLPEEGLKFMVYLQKENIIDESGMPKERFSAEFPKEGPSILRIQQVVRGDSAAYFCASSLFKTGSNYGYTFGSGTRLTVV.

This clone has more than one count but fewer than ten. This rearrangement joins TRBV5-4 to TRBJ2-7, with D maybe TRBD2 (5 bases). Deletions cut 4 bases from V and 0 bases from J, with 14 bases between. The CDR3 is 15 residues long. Germline loops: CDR1 SGHNT, CDR2 YYREEE (reference sequence). CDR3 DNA sequence: TGTGCCAGCAGCCCGCAACCGGGAAACTCCTACGAGCAGTACTTC. Translating gives CASSPQPGNSYEQYF. The complete variable domain, with remaining parts taken from reference TRBV5-4 and TRBJ2-7, reads ETGVTQSPTHLIKTRGQQVTLRCSSQSGHNTVSWYQQALGQGPQFIFQYYREEENGRGNFPPRFSGLQFPNYSSELNVNALELDDSALYLCASSPQPGNSYEQYFGPGTRLTVT.

This chain joins TRBV9 and TRBJ1-2; D call uncertain. V lost 5 bases and J 7 bases, leaving 15 bases between the germline ends. Per the germline V gene, CDR1 is SGDLS and CDR2 is YYNGEE. There are 13 residues in the CDR3. The CDR3 loop is CASSYNDNTGYTF. The CDR3 DNA sequence: TGTGCCAGCAGTTATAACGACAACACTGGCTACACCTTC.

This clone came up once. V usage is TRBV24-1 and J usage is TRBJ2-5, with TRBD2 matching over 8 bases. In germline, CDR1 is KGHDR, CDR2 SFDVKD. The V and J ends lost 5 bases and 4 bases, in that order; junction bases with no gene match: 5. The CDR3 covers 14 residues. The CDR3 spells CATSGSGVRETQYF. CDR3 sequence (DNA): TGTGCCACCAGTGGTAGCGGGGTACGAGAGACCCAGTACTTC.

This clone was counted between two and nine times. The chain links TRBV4-3 to TRBJ1-2; D unresolved. Looked up from germline, CDR1 is LGHNA and CDR2 is YSLEER. Trimming pared 4 bases from V and 1 base from J, leaving 16 bases between. This CDR3 spans 16 amino acids. CDR3 bases: TGCGCCAGCAGCCCGCGTCCGGGGTCCCTTAACTATGGCTACACCTTC. Translated, it gives CASSPRPGSLNYGYTF.

The chain couples TRBV28 to TRBJ1-2; D possibly corresponds to TRBD1 (6 bases). The V end lost 8 bases, the J end lost 6 bases, and 19 bases lay between the germline ends. Germline lookup yields CDR1 MDHEN and CDR2 SYDVKM. The CDR3 loop spans 14 amino acids. The CDR3 nucleotides read TGTGCCAGCGGTGCCGACGCACAGGGCAATGGCTACACCTTC. It is translated as CASGADAQGNGYTF.

The V call is TRBV20-1, the J call TRBJ2-5; D perhaps matches TRBD1 (5 bases). The CDR3 is 10 amino acids. Trimming took off 6 bases at V and 8 bases at J, with 10 bases between the two ends. Germline loops: CDR1 DFQATT, CDR2 SNEGSKA (reference sequence). The CDR3 reads CSAYWGTQYF. The CDR3 nucleotides read TGCAGTGCCTATTGGGGCACCCAGTACTTC.

This clone is a singleton in its sample. J is TRBJ1-1 and V is TRBV5-1; D unclear. Germline assignment: CDR1 SGHRS and CDR2 YFSETQ. This CDR3 region has 13 residues. Trimming removed 4 bases at V and 3 bases at J, with 10 bases between. For the CDR3, the DNA is TGCGCCAGCAGCACTGGTCCTGACACTGAAGCTTTCTTT. It yields the protein CASSTGPDTEAFF.

This rearrangement joins TRBV30 to TRBJ1-3; D gene unclear. Trimming shortened V by 3 bases and J by 0 bases, and 6 bases separated the two germline ends. The germline V gene has CDR1 GTSNPN and CDR2 SVGIG (reference sequence). The CDR3 runs 13 residues. This chain's CDR3 is CAWSYSSGNTIYF. The CDR3 DNA follows: TGTGCCTGGAGCTACAGCTCTGGAAACACCATATATTTT.